A single sample gave rise to the 14 T cell receptor beta chains below, sequenced in a study of T cell repertoires in cytomegalovirus infection. TCRdb used MiXCR to reprocess the reads, holding one entry per CDR3 protein. Of around 740,000 distinct CDR3 sequences in the sample, 35% were seen once. Sequencing input: PBMCs. These receptors all come from a human donor in good health (CMV status not recorded). Some clones in this sample may be carry-over from other donors' samples.

Written as DNA, the CDR3 is TGTGCCAGCAGTTTTTTATTAAGGGACTCTGGGGCCAACGTCCTGACTTTC. Its protein product is CASSFLLRDSGANVLTF. The chain links TRBV28 to TRBJ2-6; D is ambiguous. Germline CDR1 reads MDHEN; CDR2 reads SYDVKM. The CDR3 has 17 amino acids. Trimming stripped 3 bases from V and 0 bases from J, with 12 bases between.

This clonotype has a count of ten or more. The V call is TRBV20-1, the J call TRBJ2-5, with D hard to call. V was cut by 1 base and J by 4 bases, with 1 base left in between. The germline gives CDR1 DFQATT, CDR2 SNEGSKA (reference sequence). The CDR3 is 10 residues long. This chain's CDR3 is CSARAETQYF. The CDR3 DNA reads as TGCAGTGCTAGAGCAGAGACCCAGTACTTC.

This clonotype is a singleton in its sample. This sequence joins TRBV20-1 and TRBJ2-5; TRBD2 is a possible D gene (5 bases). Trimming left V 6 bases short and J 0 bases short, with 14 bases between. This CDR3 has 14 residues. Germline CDR1 is DFQATT and CDR2 is SNEGSKA (reference sequence). The CDR3 coding sequence is TGCAGTGCAGCGGAAGCATACAACCAAGAGACCCAGTACTTC. Encoded protein: CSAAEAYNQETQYF.

DNA for the CDR3: TGTGCCAGCAGTGAAGGCAGGTCAGCAAACATTCAGTACTTC. Protein sequence: CASSEGRSANIQYF. The genes are TRBV2 and TRBJ2-4; D uncertain. The V end was cut by 1 base, the J end by 6 bases, with 10 bases between. Looked up from germline, CDR1 is SNHLY and CDR2 is FYNNEI. The CDR3 is 14 amino acids.

J is TRBJ1-5 and V is TRBV30; TRBD1 agrees at 7 bases. Germline lookup yields CDR1 GTSNPN and CDR2 SVGIG (reference sequence). This CDR3 region has 14 residues. With V trimmed by 2 bases and J by 8 bases, 9 bases remained unmatched. This chain's CDR3 is CAWSYGTDQEPQHF. The CDR3 bases are TGTGCCTGGAGTTATGGGACAGACCAGGAGCCCCAGCATTTT.

In DNA, the CDR3 is TGTGCCACCTCCGAGGGGGCAGGCACAGATACGCAGTATTTT. It yields the protein CATSEGAGTDTQYF. V and J are TRBV19 and TRBJ2-3; 7 nucleotides line up with TRBD1. CDR1 is LNHDA, CDR2 SQIVND, per germline (reference sequence). V lost 10 bases to trimming and J lost 1 base; unmatched junction nucleotides: 8. The CDR3 loop spans 14 amino acids.

For the CDR3, the DNA is TGTGCCAGCAGCGAGCAGGACCGAGAGCAGTTCTTC. It specifies CASSEQDREQFF. The chain combines TRBV11-2 with TRBJ2-1; unclear D gene. The CDR3 totals 12 residues. V was trimmed by 5 bases and J by 10 bases, leaving 12 bases between them. Germline V gene sequence: CDR1 SGHAT, CDR2 FQNNGV.

This chain joins TRBV2 and TRBJ1-2; no reliable D call. Trimming pared 1 base from V and 5 bases from J, leaving 11 bases between. This CDR3 spans 14 amino acids. Looked up from germline, CDR1 is SNHLY and CDR2 is FYNNEI. The chain's CDR3 is CASSEGSGLYGYTF. The CDR3 bases are TGTGCCAGCAGTGAAGGATCAGGACTATATGGCTACACCTTC.

This clonotype showed up just a few times. The CDR3 DNA reads as TGTGCCAGCAGCTTAGGGACAGGGGGGATCAATGAGCAGTTCTTC. It codes for CASSLGTGGINEQFF. The V and J genes are TRBV7-9 and TRBJ2-1, with TRBD1 matching 10 bases. V was pared by 1 base and J by 6 bases, with 3 bases of the junction left unmatched. The CDR3 length is 15 residues. The germline V gene encodes CDR1 SEHNR and CDR2 FQNEAQ (reference sequence).

The chain is built from TRBV20-1 and TRBJ1-5; D is uncertain. The CDR3 runs 13 residues. The ends were cut back, 5 bases at V and 6 bases at J, with 14 bases in the middle. Germline V gene data show CDR1 as DFQATT and CDR2 as SNEGSKA (reference sequence). The CDR3 nucleotides are TGCAGTGCTGGCGGTCGGGGTGGTCAGCCCCAGCATTTT. Its translation: CSAGGRGGQPQHF.

This clonotype showed up just once. The chain joins TRBV15 to TRBJ2-3, with D unresolved. The CDR3 is 18 residues long. Germline V gene data show CDR1 as LNHNV and CDR2 as YYDKDF (reference sequence). The V gene lost 0 bases and the J gene lost 4 bases, with 20 bases spanning the gap. The CDR3 is CATSRDFVSPPSPDTQYF. CDR3 coding DNA: TGTGCCACCAGCAGAGATTTCGTCAGCCCCCCCTCCCCAGATACGCAGTATTTT. Variable domain in full (rest from reference TRBV15 and TRBJ2-3): DAMVIQNPRYQVTQFGKPVTLSCSQTLNHNVMYWYQQKSSQAPKLLFHYYDKDFNNEADTPDNFQSRRPNTSFCFLDIRSPGLGDTAMYLCATSRDFVSPPSPDTQYFGPGTRLTVL.

This clonotype was observed a few times. The chain couples TRBV5-4 to TRBJ2-7, with D perhaps matching TRBD2 (5 bases). The CDR3 sequence is 14 residues long. Germline lookup yields CDR1 SGHNT and CDR2 YYREEE (reference sequence). The V end lost 6 bases, the J end lost 2 bases, and 15 bases lay between the germline ends. The CDR3 sequence is CASTISVGTYEQYF. The CDR3 DNA reads as TGTGCCAGCACCATTAGCGTAGGCACCTACGAGCAGTACTTC.

The sample holds a few counts of this clonotype. This sequence joins TRBV6-8 and TRBJ2-2; D unclear. CDR3 size: 19 residues. The V gene's germline CDR1 is MNHGY and CDR2 SAAAGT. V shed 5 bases and J shed 0 bases, with 22 bases lying between them. CDR3 sequence (DNA): TGTGCCAGCAGTGACCGGTCCGCAGGCAGATTCGCGAACACCGGGGAGCTGTTTTTT. Amino acids: CASSDRSAGRFANTGELFF.

This clonotype came up a few times. The J gene is TRBJ1-1, the V gene TRBV19; perhaps TRBD1 as D (5 bases). With 10 bases removed from V and 2 bases from J, the gap between germline ends came to 17 bases. The CDR3 totals 14 residues. Germline CDR1 reads LNHDA; CDR2 reads SQIVND (reference sequence). This CDR3 reads CATQPGTPNTEAFF. In DNA, the CDR3 is TGTGCCACTCAGCCCGGGACCCCTAACACTGAAGCTTTCTTT. Complete variable domain (other parts from reference TRBV19 and TRBJ1-1): DGGITQSPKYLFRKEGQNVTLSCEQNLNHDAMYWYRQDPGQGLRLIYYSQIVNDFQKGDIAEGYSVSREKKESFPLTVTSAQKNPTAFYLCATQPGTPNTEAFFGQGTRLTVV.